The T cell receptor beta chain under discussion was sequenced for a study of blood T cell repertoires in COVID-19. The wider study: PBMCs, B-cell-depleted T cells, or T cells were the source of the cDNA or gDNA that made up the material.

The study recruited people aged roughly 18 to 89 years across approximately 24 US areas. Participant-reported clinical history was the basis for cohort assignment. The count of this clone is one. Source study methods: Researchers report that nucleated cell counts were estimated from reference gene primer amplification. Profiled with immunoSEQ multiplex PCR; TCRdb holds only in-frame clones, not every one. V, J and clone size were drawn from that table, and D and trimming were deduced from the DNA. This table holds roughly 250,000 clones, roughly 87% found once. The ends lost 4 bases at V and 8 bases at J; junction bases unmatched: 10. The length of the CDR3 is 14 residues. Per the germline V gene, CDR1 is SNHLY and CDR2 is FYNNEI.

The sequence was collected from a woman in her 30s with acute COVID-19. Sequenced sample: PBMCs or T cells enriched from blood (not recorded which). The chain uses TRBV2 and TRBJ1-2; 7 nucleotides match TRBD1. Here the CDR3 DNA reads TGTGCCAGCAGTGCGAGGACAGGCTCCTCGGGCTACACCTTC. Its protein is CASSARTGSSGYTF. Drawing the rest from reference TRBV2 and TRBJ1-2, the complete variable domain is EPEVTQTPSHQVTQMGQEVILRCVPISNHLYFYWYRQILGQKVEFLVSFYNNEISEKSEIFDDQFSVERPDGSNFTLKIRSTKLEDSAMYFCASSARTGSSGYTFGSGTRLTVV.